This T cell receptor (beta chain) came from a study of prognosis after radiotherapy for stage I lung cancer. Genomic DNA yielded TCR beta CDR3, amplified by two-round multiplex PCR. Round one of PCR was performed, and it used primers specific to each TRBV and TRBJ gene. TCRdb itself ran the multiplex PCR reads through MiXCR, one entry per CDR3 protein. The sample carries fewer than 25,000 distinct CDR3 sequences, roughly a quarter recorded once. The V and J ends lost 3 bases and 3 bases, in that order; junction bases with no gene match: 7. CDR3 length: 16 amino acids. This clonotype counts as medium-sized (0.01 to 0.1%).

V usage is TRBV12-3 or TRBV12-4 and J usage is TRBJ2-1, with 8 positions matching TRBD2. This clonotype originated in a donor older than 45 with non-small cell lung cancer. This sample comprised PBMCs, obtained before or after stereotactic body radiation therapy (not recorded which). CDR3 nucleotides: TGTGCCAGCAGTTTTAGCGGGATCCACCTCTACAATGAGCAGTTCTTC. This encodes CASSFSGIHLYNEQFF.